What follows are 8 T cell receptor beta chains derived from one specimen sequenced in a study of blood T cell repertoires in COVID-19. Some clones are missing from TCRdb's copy, which holds only in-frame ones; the method was immunoSEQ multiplex PCR. Of over 120,000 clones in the sample, 80% were seen once. The specimen sequenced was peripheral blood. These TCRs come from a man between 65 and 80 years old who had recovered from COVID-19.

This chain links TRBV7-2 with TRBJ2-2; 7 bases line up with TRBD2. With V trimmed by 1 base and J by 8 bases, 4 bases remained unmatched. Germline CDR1 SGHTA, CDR2 FQGNSA. The CDR3 covers 14 residues. The CDR3 DNA sequence: TGTGCCAGCAGCTTAGGAGGGAGGGTAGGGGAGCTGTTTTTT. This codes for CASSLGGRVGELFF.

The chain employs TRBV16 and TRBJ2-5, with TRBD2 identical over 7 bases. The CDR3 spans 14 residues. V lost 4 bases to trimming and J lost 5 bases; unmatched junction nucleotides: 7. The germline V gene encodes CDR1 KGHSY and CDR2 FQNENV. The CDR3 is CASSRAGSGETQYF. The CDR3 DNA reads TGTGCCAGCAGCCGAGCGGGGAGCGGGGAGACCCAGTACTTC.

This clone was detected only a few times. Other DNA sequences in the same sample also yield this CDR3. The V gene is TRBV5-1, the J gene TRBJ2-3; TRBD2 aligns across 12 bases. The V and J ends lost 3 bases and 0 bases, in that order; junction bases with no gene match: 2. This CDR3 comprises 16 residues. The germline V gene encodes CDR1 SGHRS and CDR2 YFSETQ. The CDR3 loop is CASSWGTSGSTDTQYF. As DNA, the CDR3 is TGCGCCAGCAGCTGGGGGACTAGCGGGAGCACAGATACGCAGTATTTT.

The J gene is TRBJ2-1, the V gene TRBV6-2 or TRBV6-3; 7 bases line up with TRBD2. The CDR3 length is 15 residues. The germline gives CDR1 MNHEY, CDR2 SVGEGT. V shed 3 bases, J shed 8 bases, and the junction held 10 bases outside the gene matches. The CDR3 DNA follows: TGTGCCAGCAGTTATGGGGAGGGGAGGTTGGATGAGCAGTTCTTC. Protein product: CASSYGEGRLDEQFF.

This rearrangement joins TRBV7-6 to TRBJ2-3, with 10 bases that match TRBD2. The V gene end was trimmed by 4 bases and the J gene end by 4 bases; junction bases not matched to a gene: 11. CDR1 is SGHVS and CDR2 is FNYEAQ in the germline V gene. The CDR3 covers 17 residues. CDR3 DNA sequence: TGTGCCAGCAGCTCCCCGGCTAGCGGGAGACACCCAGATACGCAGTATTTT. Protein sequence: CASSSPASGRHPDTQYF.

This clone was picked up one time. The chain uses TRBV7-3 and TRBJ2-1; no definite D call. In germline, CDR1 is SGHTA, CDR2 FQGTGA. Trimming shortened V by 1 base and J by 5 bases, and 9 bases separated the two germline ends. The CDR3 is 14 amino acids. The CDR3 sequence is CASSLSRGNNEQFF. In DNA, the CDR3 is TGTGCCAGCAGCTTAAGTAGAGGAAACAATGAGCAGTTCTTC.

J is TRBJ2-3 and V is TRBV5-1, with 10 bases fitting TRBD2. The CDR3 length is 16 residues. CDR1 is SGHRS and CDR2 is YFSETQ in the germline V gene. After removal of 1 base from V and 0 bases from J, the junction contained 2 bases not matched to a gene. This CDR3 is CASSLLAGGSTDTQYF. CDR3 nucleotide sequence: TGCGCCAGCAGCTTGTTAGCGGGGGGAAGCACAGATACGCAGTATTTT.

V and J are TRBV18 and TRBJ1-3, with D perhaps TRBD1 (6 bases). V was clipped by 4 bases and J by 0 bases, with 13 bases between them. The germline V gene encodes CDR1 KGHSH and CDR2 LQKENI. The CDR3 totals 16 residues. CDR3 amino acids: CASSLTGFSSGNTIYF. The CDR3, as DNA: TGTGCCAGCTCACTGACAGGTTTCTCCTCTGGAAACACCATATATTTT.